Listed here are 5 T cell receptor beta chains from one sample, sequenced in a study of early T cells in non-severe SARS-CoV-2 infection. TCRdb re-derived calls from the 5' RACE reads in MiXCR, one entry per CDR3 protein. The sample holds roughly 69,000 distinct CDR3 sequences, roughly 10% seen once. The sequenced sample consisted of whole blood. The origin of the receptors is an adult who was a healthcare worker with PCR-confirmed SARS-CoV-2 infection or an uninfected control (not recorded which).

The gene calls are TRBV27 and TRBJ2-3; D is unclear. The CDR3 is 14 amino acids. CDR1 and CDR2 from the germline V gene are MNHEY and SMNVEV (reference sequence). V was shortened by 2 bases and J by 2 bases, with 8 bases between the two germline ends. CDR3 sequence reads: CASSLQLDTDTQYF. CDR3 DNA: TGTGCCAGCAGTTTACAGCTCGACACAGATACGCAGTATTTT.

Many counts were recorded for this clonotype. This rearrangement joins TRBV2 to TRBJ1-2, with 7 bases identical to TRBD1. J was trimmed by 4 bases and V by 6 bases; bases with no gene match: 5. Germline assignment: CDR1 SNHLY and CDR2 FYNNEI. This CDR3 is built from 13 residues. The CDR3 DNA reads as TGTGCCAGCAGCCGGGACAGCATCTATGGCTACACCTTC. Protein sequence: CASSRDSIYGYTF. The whole variable domain, filled in from reference TRBV2 and TRBJ1-2, reads EPEVTQTPSHQVTQMGQEVILRCVPISNHLYFYWYRQILGQKVEFLVSFYNNEISEKSEIFDDQFSVERPDGSNFTLKIRSTKLEDSAMYFCASSRDSIYGYTFGSGTRLTVV.

This clonotype has at least ten counts. This chain joins TRBV13 and TRBJ2-7; 9 nucleotides agree with TRBD1. The V gene's germline CDR1 is PRHDT and CDR2 FYEKMQ (reference sequence). V lost 5 bases, J lost 0 bases, and 8 bases stayed unmatched. The CDR3 has 16 amino acids. CDR3 amino acids: CASSTSRDRASYEQYF. The CDR3 DNA reads TGTGCCAGCAGCACTTCGCGGGACAGGGCCTCCTACGAGCAGTACTTC.

This clonotype turned up a few times. The chain has TRBV7-2 and TRBJ2-3; 14 bases are a match to TRBD2. Per the germline V gene, CDR1 is SGHTA and CDR2 is FQGNSA. CDR3 length: 16 amino acids. The trim removed 4 bases at V and 6 bases at J, leaving 6 bases unmatched. CDR3 region: CASSSGLAGATDTQYF. CDR3 DNA sequence: TGTGCCAGCAGCTCGGGACTAGCGGGAGCGACGGATACGCAGTATTTT.

The chain links TRBV11-2 to TRBJ2-3; possibly TRBD1 for D (5 bases). With 4 bases removed from V and 5 bases from J, the gap between germline ends came to 7 bases. Germline lookup yields CDR1 SGHAT and CDR2 FQNNGV. There are 12 residues in the CDR3. CDR3 amino acids: CASSSTGDTQYF. The CDR3 coding sequence is TGTGCCAGCAGCTCCACAGGAGATACGCAGTATTTT. The full variable domain, in which reference TRBV11-2 and TRBJ2-3 provide the parts outside the CDR3, is EAGVAQSPRYKIIEKRQSVAFWCNPISGHATLYWYQQILGQGPKLLIQFQNNGVVDDSQLPKDRFSAERLKGVDSTLKIQPAKLEDSAVYLCASSSTGDTQYFGPGTRLTVL.